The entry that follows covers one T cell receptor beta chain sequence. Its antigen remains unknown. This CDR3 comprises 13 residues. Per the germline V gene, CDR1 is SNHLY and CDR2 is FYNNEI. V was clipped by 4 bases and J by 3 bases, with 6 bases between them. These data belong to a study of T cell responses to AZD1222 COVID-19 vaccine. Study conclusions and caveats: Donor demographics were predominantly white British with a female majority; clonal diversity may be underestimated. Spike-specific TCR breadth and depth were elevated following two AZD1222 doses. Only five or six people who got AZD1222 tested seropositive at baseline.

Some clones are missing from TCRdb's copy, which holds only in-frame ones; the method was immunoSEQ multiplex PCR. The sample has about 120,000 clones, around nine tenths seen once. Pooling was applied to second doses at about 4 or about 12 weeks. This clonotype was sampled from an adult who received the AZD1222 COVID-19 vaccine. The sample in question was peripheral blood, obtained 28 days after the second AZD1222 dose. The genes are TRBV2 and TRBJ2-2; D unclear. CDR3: CASSVLYTGELFF. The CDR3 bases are TGTGCCAGCAGTGTTCTATACACCGGGGAGCTGTTTTTT. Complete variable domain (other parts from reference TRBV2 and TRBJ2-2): EPEVTQTPSHQVTQMGQEVILRCVPISNHLYFYWYRQILGQKVEFLVSFYNNEISEKSEIFDDQFSVERPDGSNFTLKIRSTKLEDSAMYFCASSVLYTGELFFGEGSRLTVL.